The 15 T cell receptor beta chains listed next were all sequenced from one sample in a study of T cells in Graves' hyperthyroidism and ophthalmopathy. From RNA transcripts, TCR beta CDR3 regions were amplified. The HTBI primer set served for first-round RT-PCR of the TCR CDR3. TCRdb independently ran MiXCR on the multiplex PCR reads; one entry per CDR3 protein. The sample records about 480,000 distinct CDR3 sequences, about 24% being singletons. The sequencing input was blood. All receptors come from a woman aged 25 to 45 with Graves' ophthalmopathy.

This clonotype was found many times. V is TRBV3-1 and J is TRBJ2-7; weak D call: TRBD1 (5 bases). Germline CDR1 LGHDT, CDR2 YNNKEL (reference sequence). The CDR3 consists of 14 residues. Deletions cut 4 bases from V and 7 bases from J, with 17 bases between. CDR3: CASSLRQGLKEQYF. The CDR3 DNA reads as TGTGCCAGCAGCCTGAGGCAGGGCCTAAAGGAGCAGTACTTC.

About this clonotype: One end of the junction does not line up with germline, which may come from a read error. V is TRBV6-5 and J is TRBJ1-3, with D hard to call. The CDR3 spans 10 residues. CDR1 and CDR2 from the germline V gene are MNHEY and SVGAGI. DNA of the CDR3: TGTGCCATCGGAGGAAACACTATATATTTT. It translates to CAIGGNTIYF.

This clonotype was seen many times. The V gene is TRBV6-5, the J gene TRBJ2-5; 9 nucleotides agree with TRBD1. Losses at the gene ends were 0 bases for V and 4 bases for J; bases not matched to a gene: 6. This CDR3 is built from 16 residues. Germline V gene lookup returns CDR1 MNHEY and CDR2 SVGAGI. CDR3 loop: CASSYSGTGLRETQYF. The CDR3 DNA sequence: TGTGCCAGCAGTTACTCTGGGACAGGGTTGCGAGAGACCCAGTACTTC.

This clonotype was detected many times. V is TRBV18 and J is TRBJ2-4; TRBD2 agrees at 8 bases. This CDR3 contains 15 residues. Germline CDR1 reads KGHSH; CDR2 reads LQKENI. With 2 bases clipped from V and 1 base from J, the junction kept 1 base outside the gene matches. CDR3: CASSPTGGAKNIQYF. The CDR3 region has the DNA TGTGCCAGCTCACCAACGGGGGGGGCCAAAAACATTCAGTACTTC.

In this sample, this clonotype turned up many times. The chain combines TRBV10-3 with TRBJ1-2; D ambiguous. The ends were cut back, 5 bases at V and 5 bases at J, with 18 bases in the middle. Germline V gene lookup returns CDR1 ENHRY and CDR2 SYGVKD. The CDR3 loop spans 15 amino acids. The CDR3 protein is CAISWAESGKYGYTF. CDR3 coding DNA: TGTGCCATCAGTTGGGCCGAAAGCGGAAAGTATGGCTACACCTTC.

V and J are TRBV6-1 and TRBJ2-7; the D gene could be TRBD1 or TRBD2 (5 bases each). CDR3 length equals 15 residues. Germline CDR1 MNHNS, CDR2 SASEGT. Trimming left V 7 bases short and J 2 bases short, with 18 bases between. The CDR3 region is CASTMVGTPAYEQYF. The CDR3 DNA is TGTGCCAGCACCATGGTTGGGACGCCCGCCTACGAGCAGTACTTC.

This clonotype came up many times. This chain links TRBV20-1 with TRBJ1-6; 7 bases map to TRBD1. CDR1 and CDR2 (germline): DFQATT, SNEGSKA (reference sequence). The junction had 2 bases not matched to a gene; V was cut back by 3 bases and J by 0 bases. The CDR3 has 15 amino acids. In DNA form, the CDR3 reads TGCAGTGCTAGGCGACAGGGCTCCTATAATTCACCCCTCCACTTT. The encoded protein is CSARRQGSYNSPLHF.

This sequence joins TRBV6-1 and TRBJ1-5, with a possible D match to TRBD1 (6 bases). Germline V CDR1 and CDR2: MNHNS, SASEGT. Trimming shortened V by 6 bases and J by 3 bases, and 15 bases separated the two germline ends. This CDR3 region has 15 residues. The CDR3 here is CASSKEGDYNQPQHF. The CDR3 coding sequence is TGTGCCAGCAGCAAAGAGGGGGATTACAATCAGCCCCAGCATTTT.

This clonotype was detected ten times or more. V and J are TRBV18 and TRBJ1-1, with 7 bases identical to TRBD1. Germline loops: CDR1 KGHSH, CDR2 LQKENI. Losses at the gene ends were 3 bases for V and 11 bases for J; bases not matched to a gene: 6. The CDR3 covers 12 residues. Here the CDR3 reads CASSPDRAGAFF. CDR3 bases: TGTGCCAGCTCACCTGACAGGGCAGGGGCTTTCTTT. The full variable domain, in which reference TRBV18 and TRBJ1-1 provide the parts outside the CDR3, is NAGVMQNPRHLVRRRGQEARLRCSPMKGHSHVYWYRQLPEEGLKFMVYLQKENIIDESGMPKERFSAEFPKEGPSILRIQQVVRGDSAAYFCASSPDRAGAFFGQGTRLTVV.

In its sample, this clonotype was seen many times. The genes are TRBV12-5 and TRBJ1-1, with D uncertain. CDR1 LGHNT and CDR2 FRNRAP come from the germline V gene. This CDR3 has 11 residues. The germline V and J ends were trimmed by 1 base and 8 bases, with 5 bases remaining between them. In DNA, the CDR3 is TGTGCTAGTGGTTTGGCGAGAGAAGCTTTCTTT. Amino acid sequence: CASGLAREAFF.

The chain uses TRBV6-1 and TRBJ2-7; a weak D match, TRBD2 (6 bases). V was shortened by 5 bases and J by 1 base, with 12 bases between the two germline ends. The CDR3 contains 14 residues. Germline CDR1 and CDR2: MNHNS and SASEGT. CDR3 nucleotides: TGTGCCAGCAGTAAAATAGCGGAATCCTACGAGCAGTACTTC. Translating it yields CASSKIAESYEQYF.

This clonotype was picked up many times. A junction boundary mismatches the germline segment, possibly from a read error. This chain links TRBV13 with TRBJ1-1; D is perhaps TRBD1 (5 bases). The CDR3 consists of 15 residues. Germline assignment: CDR1 PRHDT and CDR2 FYEKMQ (reference sequence). CDR3 protein: CASSPTPGTDNLLYF. The CDR3 coding sequence is TGTGCCAGCAGCCCAACCCCCGGGACTGACAATCTACTGTACTTT. The entire variable domain, with the rest obtained from reference TRBV13 and TRBJ1-1, is as follows: AAGVIQSPRHLIKEKRETATLKCYPIPRHDTVYWYQQGPGQDPQFLISFYEKMQSDKGSIPDRFSAQQFSDYHSELNMSSLELGDSALYFCASSPTPGTDNLLYFGQGTRLTVV.

This clonotype was detected only a few times. In DNA form, the CDR3 reads TGCGCCAGCAGCCAACTTACAGGGAACTATGGCTACACCTTC. As protein: CASSQLTGNYGYTF. The V gene is TRBV4-3, the J gene TRBJ1-2, with a weak D call TRBD1 (6 bases). The CDR3 is made up of 14 amino acids. V was trimmed by 2 bases and J by 2 bases, leaving 9 bases between them. Germline V gene sequence: CDR1 LGHNA, CDR2 YSLEER.

Regarding this clonotype: One end of the junction varies from germline; a read error may be responsible. This sequence joins TRBV3-1 and TRBJ1-1; D is perhaps TRBD1 (5 bases). The V gene's germline CDR1 is LGHDT and CDR2 YNNKEL (reference sequence). This CDR3 comprises 14 residues. The CDR3 region is CASSRGTINTEASF. The CDR3 DNA reads as TGTGCCAGCAGCCGGGGCACGATTAACACTGAAGCTTCCTTT. The entire variable domain, with the rest obtained from reference TRBV3-1 and TRBJ1-1, is as follows: DTAVSQTPKYLVTQMGNDKSIKCEQNLGHDTMYWYKQDSKKFLKIMFSYNNKELIINETVPNRFSPKSPDKAHLNLHINSLELGDSAVYFCASSRGTINTEASFGQGTRLTVV.

This clonotype was counted between two and nine times. Here the CDR3 reads CASSFLLYTEAFF. CDR3 sequence (DNA): TGTGCCAGCAGTTTCCTCCTTTACACTGAAGCTTTCTTT. The chain joins TRBV28 to TRBJ1-1; D gene uncertain. CDR1 and CDR2 from the germline V gene are MDHEN and SYDVKM. This CDR3 is built from 13 residues. V lost 3 bases and J lost 3, with 8 bases in between.